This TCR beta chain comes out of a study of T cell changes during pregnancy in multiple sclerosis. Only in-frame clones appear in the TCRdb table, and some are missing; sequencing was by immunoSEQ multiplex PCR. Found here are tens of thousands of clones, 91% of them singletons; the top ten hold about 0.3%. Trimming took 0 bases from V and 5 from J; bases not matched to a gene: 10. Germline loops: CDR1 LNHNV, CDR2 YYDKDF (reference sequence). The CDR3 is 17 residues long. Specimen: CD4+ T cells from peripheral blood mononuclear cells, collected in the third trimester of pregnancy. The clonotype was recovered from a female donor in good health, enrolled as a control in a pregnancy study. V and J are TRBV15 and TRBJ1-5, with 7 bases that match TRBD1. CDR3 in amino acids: CATSRDGGDRDHQPQHF. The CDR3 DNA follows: TGTGCCACCAGCAGAGATGGGGGCGACAGGGACCATCAGCCCCAGCATTTT.